The T cell receptor (beta chain) under discussion was sequenced for a study of cytomegalovirus exposure and HLA in healthy donors. Use of 60 Vbeta and 13 Jbeta primers characterized the PCR. As handled by the study authors: The count from a later analysis was 60 million to 85 million unique TCR beta chains, around 10 million of them shared. The assay was immunoSEQ multiplex PCR, and TCRdb's table has in-frame clones only and misses some. V and J calls and clone size are given by that table; D and trimming were obtained from the DNA. The table shows 100,000 to 150,000 clones, with about a sixth occurring only once. CDR1 is MGHRA, CDR2 YSYEKL, per germline. The CDR3 is made up of 15 amino acids. After removal of 0 bases from V and 3 bases from J, the junction contained 3 bases not matched to a gene. Study outcomes and limitations: Researchers catalogued 164 TCR beta chains as cytomegalovirus-associated. Analyses of presence and absence presupposed an approximately uniform sequencing depth across donors.

Every donor was a healthy person donating bone marrow. This clone was counted a few times. Its antigen is as yet unknown. Specimen: PBMCs. The origin of this receptor is a female donor in good health and CMV-seropositive. The V and J genes are TRBV4-1 and TRBJ2-7, with 9 bases lining up with TRBD1. This CDR3 reads CASSQDHRGLYEQYF. Written as DNA, the CDR3 is TGCGCCAGCAGCCAAGACCACAGGGGGCTCTACGAGCAGTACTTC.